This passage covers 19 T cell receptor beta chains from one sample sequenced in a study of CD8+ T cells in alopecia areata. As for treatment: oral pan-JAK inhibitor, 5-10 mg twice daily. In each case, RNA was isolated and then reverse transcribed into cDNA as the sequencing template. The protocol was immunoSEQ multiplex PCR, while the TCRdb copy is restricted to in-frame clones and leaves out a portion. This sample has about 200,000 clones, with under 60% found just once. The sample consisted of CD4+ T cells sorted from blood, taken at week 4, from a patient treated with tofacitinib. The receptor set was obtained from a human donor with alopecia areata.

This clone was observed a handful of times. The CDR3, as DNA: TGTGCCAGCAAGAACGGGGTGAGCTCCTACGAGCAGTACTTC. Its protein is CASKNGVSSYEQYF. The chain uses TRBV2 and TRBJ2-7, with a possible D match to TRBD2 (5 bases). CDR1 SNHLY and CDR2 FYNNEI come from the germline V gene. The length of the CDR3 is 14 residues. The V gene lost 7 bases and the J gene lost 0 bases, with 13 bases spanning the gap.

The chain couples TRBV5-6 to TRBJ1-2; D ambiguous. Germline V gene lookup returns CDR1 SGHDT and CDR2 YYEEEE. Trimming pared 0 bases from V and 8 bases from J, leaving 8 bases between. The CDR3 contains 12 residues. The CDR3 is CASSLGSGGYTF. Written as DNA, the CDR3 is TGTGCCAGCAGCTTGGGCTCAGGAGGCTACACCTTC.

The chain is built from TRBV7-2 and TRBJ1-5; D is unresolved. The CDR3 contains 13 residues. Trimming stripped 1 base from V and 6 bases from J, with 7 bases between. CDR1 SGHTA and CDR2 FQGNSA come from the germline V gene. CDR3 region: CASSLDPLQPQHF. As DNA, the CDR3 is TGTGCCAGCAGCTTAGACCCTCTTCAGCCCCAGCATTTT.

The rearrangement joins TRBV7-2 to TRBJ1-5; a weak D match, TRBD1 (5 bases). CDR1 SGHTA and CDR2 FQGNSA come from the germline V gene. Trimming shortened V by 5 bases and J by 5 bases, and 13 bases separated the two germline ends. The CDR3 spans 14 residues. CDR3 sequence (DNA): TGTGCCAGCAGCGGCGTGGGGGGATATCAGCCCCAGCATTTT. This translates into CASSGVGGYQPQHF.

CDR3 loop: CAWNSGDHYGYTF. CDR3 coding DNA: TGTGCCTGGAATTCAGGAGACCACTATGGCTACACCTTC. The chain has TRBV30 and TRBJ1-2; D not resolved. This CDR3 region has 13 residues. CDR1 GTSNPN and CDR2 SVGIG come from the germline V gene (reference sequence). Trimming took 4 bases from V and 3 from J, leaving 12 bases between them.

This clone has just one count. CDR3 region: CASSGKQGAKNIQYF. The CDR3 DNA is TGTGCCAGCAGTGGTAAACAGGGGGCCAAAAACATTCAGTACTTC. V and J are TRBV25-1 and TRBJ2-4, with 7 bases lining up with TRBD1. The V and J ends lost 4 bases and 1 base, in that order; junction bases with no gene match: 4. The CDR3 is 15 residues long. The V gene's germline CDR1 is MGHDK and CDR2 SYGVNS.

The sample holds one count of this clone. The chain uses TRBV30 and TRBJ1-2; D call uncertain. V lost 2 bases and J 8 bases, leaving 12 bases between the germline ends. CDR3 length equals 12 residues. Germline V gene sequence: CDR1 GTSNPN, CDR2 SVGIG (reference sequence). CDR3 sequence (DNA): TGTGCCTGGAGTTCGAAAGCGGGGGGCTACACCTTC. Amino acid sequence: CAWSSKAGGYTF.

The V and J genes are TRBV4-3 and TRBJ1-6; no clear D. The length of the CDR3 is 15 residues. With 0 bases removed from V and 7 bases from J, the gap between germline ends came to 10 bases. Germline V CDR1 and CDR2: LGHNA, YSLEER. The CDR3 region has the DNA TGCGCCAGCAGCCAAGATGATCAAGCGAATTCACCCCTCCACTTT. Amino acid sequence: CASSQDDQANSPLHF.

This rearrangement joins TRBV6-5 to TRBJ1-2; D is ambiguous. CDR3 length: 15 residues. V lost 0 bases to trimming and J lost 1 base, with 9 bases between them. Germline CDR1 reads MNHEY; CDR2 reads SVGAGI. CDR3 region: CASSYSPGDNYGYTF. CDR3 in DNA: TGTGCCAGCAGTTACTCACCAGGCGATAACTATGGCTACACCTTC.

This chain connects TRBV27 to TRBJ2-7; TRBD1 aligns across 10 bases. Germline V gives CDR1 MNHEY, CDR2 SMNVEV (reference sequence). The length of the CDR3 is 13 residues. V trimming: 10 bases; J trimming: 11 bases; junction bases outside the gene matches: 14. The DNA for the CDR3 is TGTGCCACCGCGACAGGGGGCGCGGTAAGAGAGTACTTC. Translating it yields CATATGGAVREYF.

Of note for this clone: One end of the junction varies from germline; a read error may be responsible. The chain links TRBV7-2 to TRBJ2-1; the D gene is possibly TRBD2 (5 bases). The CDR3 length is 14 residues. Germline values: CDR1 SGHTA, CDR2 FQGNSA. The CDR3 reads CASSLPDSHNEQFF. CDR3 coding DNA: TGTGCCAGCAGCCTTCCGGACTCCCACAATGAGCAGTTCTTC.

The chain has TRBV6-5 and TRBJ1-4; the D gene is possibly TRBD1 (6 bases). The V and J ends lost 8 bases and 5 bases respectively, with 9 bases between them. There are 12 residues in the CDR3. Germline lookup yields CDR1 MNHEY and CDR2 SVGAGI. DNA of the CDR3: TGTGCCAGCGGACAGCGGAATGAAAAACTGTTTTTT. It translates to CASGQRNEKLFF.

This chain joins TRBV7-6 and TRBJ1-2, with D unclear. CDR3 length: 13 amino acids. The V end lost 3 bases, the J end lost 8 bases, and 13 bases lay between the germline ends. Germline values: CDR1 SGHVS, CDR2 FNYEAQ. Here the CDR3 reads CASSFTSGVGYTF. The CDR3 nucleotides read TGTGCCAGCAGCTTCACCTCCGGGGTCGGCTACACCTTC.

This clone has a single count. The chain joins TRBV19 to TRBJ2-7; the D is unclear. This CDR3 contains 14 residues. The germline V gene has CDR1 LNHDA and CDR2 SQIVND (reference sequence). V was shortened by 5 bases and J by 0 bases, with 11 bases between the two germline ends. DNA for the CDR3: TGTGCCAGTAGTCTCGCGAGAGACTCCTACGAGCAGTACTTC. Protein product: CASSLARDSYEQYF.

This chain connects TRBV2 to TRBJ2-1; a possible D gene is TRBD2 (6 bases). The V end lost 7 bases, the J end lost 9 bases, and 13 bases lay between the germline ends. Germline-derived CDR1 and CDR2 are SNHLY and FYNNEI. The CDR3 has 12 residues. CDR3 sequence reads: CASTWEVGEQFF. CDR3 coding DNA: TGTGCCAGCACCTGGGAGGTGGGTGAGCAGTTCTTC.

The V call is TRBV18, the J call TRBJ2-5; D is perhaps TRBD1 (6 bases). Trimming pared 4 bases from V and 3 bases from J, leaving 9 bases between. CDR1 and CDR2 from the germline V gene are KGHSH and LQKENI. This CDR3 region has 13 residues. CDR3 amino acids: CASSLRTEETQYF. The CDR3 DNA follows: TGTGCCAGCTCACTCCGGACAGAAGAGACCCAGTACTTC.

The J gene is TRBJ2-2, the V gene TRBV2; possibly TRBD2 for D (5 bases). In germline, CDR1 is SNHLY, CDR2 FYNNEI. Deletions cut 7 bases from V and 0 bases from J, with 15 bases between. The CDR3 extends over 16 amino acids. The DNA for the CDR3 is TGTGCCAGCACTATAACTAGTACCGCGAACACCGGGGAGCTGTTTTTT. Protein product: CASTITSTANTGELFF.

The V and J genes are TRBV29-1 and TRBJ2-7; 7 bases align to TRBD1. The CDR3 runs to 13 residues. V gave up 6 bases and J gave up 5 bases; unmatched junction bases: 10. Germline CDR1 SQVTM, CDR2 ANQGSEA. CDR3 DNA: TGCAGCGTCAGAGTGACAGGGTCGGACGAGCAGTACTTC. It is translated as CSVRVTGSDEQYF.

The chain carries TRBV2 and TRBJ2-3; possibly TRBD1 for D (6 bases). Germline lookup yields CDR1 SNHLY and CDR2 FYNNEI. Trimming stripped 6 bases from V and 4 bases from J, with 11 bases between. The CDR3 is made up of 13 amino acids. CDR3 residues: CASSGDMSDTQYF. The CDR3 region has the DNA TGTGCCAGCAGCGGGGACATGTCAGATACGCAGTATTTT.